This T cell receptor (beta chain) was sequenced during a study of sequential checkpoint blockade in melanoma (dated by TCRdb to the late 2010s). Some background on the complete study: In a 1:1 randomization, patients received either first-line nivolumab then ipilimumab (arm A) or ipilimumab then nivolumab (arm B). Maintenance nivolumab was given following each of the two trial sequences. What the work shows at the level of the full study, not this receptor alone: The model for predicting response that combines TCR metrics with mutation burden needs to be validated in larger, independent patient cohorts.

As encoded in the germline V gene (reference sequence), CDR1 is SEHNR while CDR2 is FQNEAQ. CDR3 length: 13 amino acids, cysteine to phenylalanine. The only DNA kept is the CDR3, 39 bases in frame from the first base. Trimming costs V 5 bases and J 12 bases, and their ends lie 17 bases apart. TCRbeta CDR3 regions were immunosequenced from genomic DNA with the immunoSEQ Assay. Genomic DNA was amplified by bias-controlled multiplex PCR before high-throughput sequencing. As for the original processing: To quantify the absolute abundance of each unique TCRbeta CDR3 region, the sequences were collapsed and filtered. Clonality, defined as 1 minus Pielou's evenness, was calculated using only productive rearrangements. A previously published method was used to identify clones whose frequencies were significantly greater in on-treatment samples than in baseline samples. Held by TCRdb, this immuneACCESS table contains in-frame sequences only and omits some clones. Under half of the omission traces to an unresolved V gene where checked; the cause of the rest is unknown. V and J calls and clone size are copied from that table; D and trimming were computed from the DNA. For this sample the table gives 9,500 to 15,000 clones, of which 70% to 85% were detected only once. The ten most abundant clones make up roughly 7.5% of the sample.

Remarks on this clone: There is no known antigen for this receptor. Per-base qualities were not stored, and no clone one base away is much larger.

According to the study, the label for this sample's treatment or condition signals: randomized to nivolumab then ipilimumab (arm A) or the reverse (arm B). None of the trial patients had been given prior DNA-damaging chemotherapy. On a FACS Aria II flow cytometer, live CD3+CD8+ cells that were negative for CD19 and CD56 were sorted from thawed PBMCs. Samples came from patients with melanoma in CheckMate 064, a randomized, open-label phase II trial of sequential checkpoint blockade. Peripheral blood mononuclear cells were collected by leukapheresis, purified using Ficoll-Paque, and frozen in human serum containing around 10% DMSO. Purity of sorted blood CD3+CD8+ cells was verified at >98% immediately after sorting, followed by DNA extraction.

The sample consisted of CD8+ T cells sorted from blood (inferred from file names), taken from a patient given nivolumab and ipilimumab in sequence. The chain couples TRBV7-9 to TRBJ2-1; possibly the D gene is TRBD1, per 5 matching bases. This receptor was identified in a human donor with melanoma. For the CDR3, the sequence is CASSPNLGQGQFF. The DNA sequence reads TGTGCCAGCAGCCCGAACTTGGGGCAAGGGCAGTTCTTC.